Reported below is one T cell receptor beta chain. The entry originates in a study of cytomegalovirus exposure and HLA in healthy donors. CDR3 length equals 15 residues. Germline V gene sequence: CDR1 LNHDA, CDR2 SQIVND (reference sequence). Germline trimming cut 5 bases from V and 3 bases from J; bases unmatched to any gene: 9. With 60 Vbeta and 13 Jbeta primers, the PCR was carried out. Method: immunoSEQ multiplex PCR; TCRdb's copy keeps in-frame clones and lacks some. The sample has 130,000 or so clones, approximately 87% seen once. This sequence was found in a man between 35 and 55 years old in good health and CMV-seronegative. Sequencing was done on a sample of PBMCs. This chain links TRBV19 with TRBJ2-7, with 8 bases aligning to TRBD1. The CDR3 is CASSSRTGLGYEQYF. In nucleotides, the CDR3 is TGTGCCAGTAGTTCTCGGACAGGGCTCGGCTACGAGCAGTACTTC.